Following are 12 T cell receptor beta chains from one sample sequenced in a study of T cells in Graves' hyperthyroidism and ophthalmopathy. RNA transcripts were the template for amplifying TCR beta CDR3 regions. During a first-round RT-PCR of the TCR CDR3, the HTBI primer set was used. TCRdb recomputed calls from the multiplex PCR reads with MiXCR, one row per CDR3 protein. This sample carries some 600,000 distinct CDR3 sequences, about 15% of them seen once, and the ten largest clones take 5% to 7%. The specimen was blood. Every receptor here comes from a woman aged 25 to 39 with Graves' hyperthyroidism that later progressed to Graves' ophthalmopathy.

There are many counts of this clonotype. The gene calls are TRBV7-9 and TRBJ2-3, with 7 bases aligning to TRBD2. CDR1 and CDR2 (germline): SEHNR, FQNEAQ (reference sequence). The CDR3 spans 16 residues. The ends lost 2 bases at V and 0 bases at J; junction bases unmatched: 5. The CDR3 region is CASSLMGSGSTDTQYF. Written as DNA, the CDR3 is TGTGCCAGCAGCTTAATGGGTAGCGGGAGCACAGATACGCAGTATTTT. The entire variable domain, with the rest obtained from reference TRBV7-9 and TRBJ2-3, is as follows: DTGVSQNPRHKITKRGQNVTFRCDPISEHNRLYWYRQTLGQGPEFLTYFQNEAQLEKSRLLSDRFSAERPKGSFSTLEIQRTEQGDSAMYLCASSLMGSGSTDTQYFGPGTRLTVL.

In nucleotides, the CDR3 is TGCAGCGGCTGGGTGTACACTGAAGCTTTCTTT. Translation: CSGWVYTEAFF. The chain is built from TRBV29-1 and TRBJ1-1; the D is unclear. The germline CDR1 and CDR2 sequences are SQVTM and ANQGSEA. This CDR3 comprises 11 residues. The V end was cut by 7 bases, the J end by 3 bases, with 9 bases between.

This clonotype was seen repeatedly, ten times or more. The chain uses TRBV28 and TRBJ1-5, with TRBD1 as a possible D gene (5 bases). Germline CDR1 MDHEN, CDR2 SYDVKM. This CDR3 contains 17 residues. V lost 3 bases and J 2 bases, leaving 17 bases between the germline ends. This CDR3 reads CASSFDIWDGGNQPQHF. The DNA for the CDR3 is TGTGCCAGCAGTTTTGACATTTGGGACGGGGGCAATCAGCCCCAGCATTTT.

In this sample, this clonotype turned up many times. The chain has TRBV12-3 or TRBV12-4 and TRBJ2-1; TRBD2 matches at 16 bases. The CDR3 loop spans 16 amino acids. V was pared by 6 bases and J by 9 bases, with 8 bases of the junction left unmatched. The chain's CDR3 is CASRPSGTSGRVEQFF. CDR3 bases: TGTGCCAGCAGGCCGTCCGGGACTAGCGGGAGGGTTGAGCAGTTCTTC.

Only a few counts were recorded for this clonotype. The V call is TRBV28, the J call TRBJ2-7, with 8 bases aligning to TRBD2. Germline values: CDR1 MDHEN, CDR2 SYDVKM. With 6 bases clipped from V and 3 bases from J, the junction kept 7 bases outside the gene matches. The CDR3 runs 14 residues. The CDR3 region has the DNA TGTGCCAGCAGCGGCGGACTAGCTGGCTACGAGCAGTACTTC. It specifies CASSGGLAGYEQYF.

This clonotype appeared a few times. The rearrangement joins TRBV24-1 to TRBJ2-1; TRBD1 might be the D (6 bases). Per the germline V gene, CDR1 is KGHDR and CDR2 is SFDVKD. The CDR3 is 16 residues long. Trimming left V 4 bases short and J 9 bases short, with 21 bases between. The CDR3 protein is CATSEPGTRVGSEQFF. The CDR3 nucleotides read TGTGCCACCAGTGAACCCGGGACACGGGTGGGTAGTGAGCAGTTCTTC.

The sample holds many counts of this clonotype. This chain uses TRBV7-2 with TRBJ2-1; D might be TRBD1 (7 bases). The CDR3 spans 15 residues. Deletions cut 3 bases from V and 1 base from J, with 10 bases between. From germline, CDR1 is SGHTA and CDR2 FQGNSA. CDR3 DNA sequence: TGTGCCAGCAGCTTCGCAGGGGGGTCCTACAATGAGCAGTTCTTC. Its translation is CASSFAGGSYNEQFF.

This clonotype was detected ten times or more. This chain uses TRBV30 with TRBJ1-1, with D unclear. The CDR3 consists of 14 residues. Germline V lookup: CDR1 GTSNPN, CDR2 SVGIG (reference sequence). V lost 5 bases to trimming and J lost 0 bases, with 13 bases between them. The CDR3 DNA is TGTGCCTGGGATAAGAAGGTGGTGAACACTGAAGCTTTCTTT. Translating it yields CAWDKKVVNTEAFF.

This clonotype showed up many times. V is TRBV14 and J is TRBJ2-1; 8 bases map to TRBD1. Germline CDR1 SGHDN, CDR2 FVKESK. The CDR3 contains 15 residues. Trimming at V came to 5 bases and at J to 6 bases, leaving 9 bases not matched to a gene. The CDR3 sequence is CASSTRQGAFNEQFF. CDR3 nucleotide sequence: TGTGCCAGCAGCACCCGGCAGGGGGCCTTCAATGAGCAGTTCTTC.

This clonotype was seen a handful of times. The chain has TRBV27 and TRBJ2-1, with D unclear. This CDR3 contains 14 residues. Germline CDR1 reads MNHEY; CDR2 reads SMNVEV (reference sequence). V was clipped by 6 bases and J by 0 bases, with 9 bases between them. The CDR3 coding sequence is TGTGCCAGCAGGGAGTCAAGCTCCTACAATGAGCAGTTCTTC. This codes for CASRESSSYNEQFF.

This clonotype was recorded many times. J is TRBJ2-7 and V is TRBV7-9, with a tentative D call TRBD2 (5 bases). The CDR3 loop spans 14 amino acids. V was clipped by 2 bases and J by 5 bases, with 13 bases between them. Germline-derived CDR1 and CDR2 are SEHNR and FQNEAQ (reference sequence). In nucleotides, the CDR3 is TGTGCCAGCAGCTTAATGAGGGTTGTCGACGAGCAGTACTTC. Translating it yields CASSLMRVVDEQYF.

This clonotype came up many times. The CDR3: CAWRIKGVNTEAFF. Here the CDR3 DNA reads TGTGCCTGGAGAATTAAGGGGGTGAACACTGAAGCTTTCTTT. The chain combines TRBV30 with TRBJ1-1; the D gene is possibly TRBD1 (6 bases). This CDR3 has 14 residues. V lost 3 bases, J lost 0 bases, and 11 bases lay in between. Germline CDR1 and CDR2: GTSNPN and SVGIG (reference sequence).